This T cell receptor (beta chain) appears in the sequencing data of a study of T cell repertoires in ileal Crohn's disease. As concerns this clone: Its antigen remains unidentified.

This CDR3 has 17 residues. The germline CDR1 and CDR2 sequences are SGHRS and YFSETQ. V shed 0 bases, J shed 5 bases, and the junction held 8 bases outside the gene matches. Roughly 0.55 micrograms of biopsy DNA per sample underwent TCRB immunosequencing. Profiling relied on immunoSEQ multiplex PCR, and the TCRdb table lists in-frame clones only, not all of them. Here the sample spans roughly 13,000 clones, roughly four fifths being singletons. Findings and limits, study-wide: Compared with non-smokers, active smokers at surgery showed more clonal expansions.

This TCR derives from an adult with Crohn's disease. The V and J genes are TRBV5-1 and TRBJ2-5; 12 bases match TRBD2. Sequenced sample: ileal tissue. CDR3 sequence (DNA): TGCGCCAGCAGCTTGGCCTGGCTAGCGGGGGGGCAGGAGACCCAGTACTTC. As protein: CASSLAWLAGGQETQYF. Filled out from reference TRBV5-1 and TRBJ2-5, the complete variable domain reads KAGVTQTPRYLIKTRGQQVTLSCSPISGHRSVSWYQQTPGQGLQFLFEYFSETQRNKGNFPGRFSGRQFSNSRSEMNVSTLELGDSALYLCASSLAWLAGGQETQYFGPGTRLLVL.